This TCR beta chain derives from a study of CD8 T cells in Susac syndrome. The CDR3 has 14 amino acids. Germline V gene sequence: CDR1 SGDLS, CDR2 YYNGEE. V was pared by 0 bases and J by 2 bases, with 6 bases between. Random hexamers were used to reverse transcribe an amount of about 0.45 to 1 ug RNA. Each CDR3 protein gets one entry after TCRdb re-called the immunoSEQ multiplex PCR reads with MiXCR. This sample has 180,000 or so distinct CDR3 sequences, with 95% found just once. The specimen was CD4+ T cells from PBMCs. This TCR was recovered from a human donor with multiple sclerosis. V gene TRBV9 combines with J gene TRBJ2-1, with D perhaps matching TRBD2 (5 bases). The CDR3 loop reads CASSVGGTYNEQFF. The CDR3 DNA is TGTGCCAGCAGCGTAGGAGGGACCTACAATGAGCAGTTCTTC.